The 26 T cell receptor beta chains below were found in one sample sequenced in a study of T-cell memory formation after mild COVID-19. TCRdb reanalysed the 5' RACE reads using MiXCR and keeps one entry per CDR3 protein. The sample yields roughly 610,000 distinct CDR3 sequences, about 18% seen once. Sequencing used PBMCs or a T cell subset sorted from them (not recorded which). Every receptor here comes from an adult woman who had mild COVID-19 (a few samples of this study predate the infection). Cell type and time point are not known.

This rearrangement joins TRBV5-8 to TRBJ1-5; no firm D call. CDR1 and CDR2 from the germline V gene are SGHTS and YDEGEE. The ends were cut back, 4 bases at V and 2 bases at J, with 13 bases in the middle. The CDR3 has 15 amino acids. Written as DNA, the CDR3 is TGTGCCAGCAGCCACAGTAACTTGGGCAATCAGCCCCAGCATTTT. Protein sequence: CASSHSNLGNQPQHF.

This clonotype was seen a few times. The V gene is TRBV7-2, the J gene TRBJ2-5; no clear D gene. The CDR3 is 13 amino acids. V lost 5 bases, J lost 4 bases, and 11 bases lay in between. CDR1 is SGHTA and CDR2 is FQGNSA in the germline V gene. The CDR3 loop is CASSREVSETQYF. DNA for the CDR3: TGTGCCAGCAGCCGAGAGGTGTCAGAGACCCAGTACTTC.

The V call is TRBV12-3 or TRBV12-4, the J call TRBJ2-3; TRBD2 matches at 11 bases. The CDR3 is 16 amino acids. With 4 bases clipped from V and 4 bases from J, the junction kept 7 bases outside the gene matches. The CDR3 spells CASSSRLAGRSDTQYF. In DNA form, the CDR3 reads TGTGCCAGCAGTTCCAGACTAGCGGGAAGGTCAGATACGCAGTATTTT.

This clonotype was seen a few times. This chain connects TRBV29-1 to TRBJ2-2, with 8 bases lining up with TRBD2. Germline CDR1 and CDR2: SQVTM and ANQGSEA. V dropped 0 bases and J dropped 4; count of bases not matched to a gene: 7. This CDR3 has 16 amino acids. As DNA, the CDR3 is TGCAGCGTTGAAGATTTCCACGGGGGGGCCACCGGGGAGCTGTTTTTT. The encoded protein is CSVEDFHGGATGELFF.

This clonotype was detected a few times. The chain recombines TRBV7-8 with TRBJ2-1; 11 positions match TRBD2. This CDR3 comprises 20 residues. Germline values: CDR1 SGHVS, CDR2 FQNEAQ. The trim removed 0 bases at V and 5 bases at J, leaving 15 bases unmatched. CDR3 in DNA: TGTGCCAGCAGCTTAGCGCCTAGCGGGAGGCTCCGGGTCGGCGACAATGAGCAGTTCTTC. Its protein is CASSLAPSGRLRVGDNEQFF. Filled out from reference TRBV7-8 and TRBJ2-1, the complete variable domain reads GAGVSQSPRYKVAKRGQDVALRCDPISGHVSLFWYQQALGQGPEFLTYFQNEAQLDKSGLPSDRFFAERPEGSVSTLKIQRTQQEDSAVYLCASSLAPSGRLRVGDNEQFFGPGTRLTVL.

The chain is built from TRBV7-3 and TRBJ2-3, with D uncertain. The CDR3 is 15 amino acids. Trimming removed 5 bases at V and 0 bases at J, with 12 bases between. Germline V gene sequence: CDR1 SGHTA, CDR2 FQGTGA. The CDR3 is CASSPQSLSTDTQYF. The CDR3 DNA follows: TGTGCCAGCAGCCCCCAGAGTTTGAGCACAGATACGCAGTATTTT.

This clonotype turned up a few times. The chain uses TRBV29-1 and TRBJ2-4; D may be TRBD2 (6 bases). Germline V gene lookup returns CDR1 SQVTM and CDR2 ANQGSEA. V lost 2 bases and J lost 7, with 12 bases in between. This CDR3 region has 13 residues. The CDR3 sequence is CSVEKGSGNIQYF. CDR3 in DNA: TGCAGCGTTGAAAAGGGAAGCGGGAACATTCAGTACTTC.

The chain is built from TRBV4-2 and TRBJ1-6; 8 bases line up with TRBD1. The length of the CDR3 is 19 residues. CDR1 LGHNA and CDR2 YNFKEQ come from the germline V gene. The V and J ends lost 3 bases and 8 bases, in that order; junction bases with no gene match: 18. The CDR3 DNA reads TGTGCCAGCAGCCAGGGCGGACAGGGAGTTTCCCGCAGGGATTCACCCCTCCACTTT. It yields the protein CASSQGGQGVSRRDSPLHF.

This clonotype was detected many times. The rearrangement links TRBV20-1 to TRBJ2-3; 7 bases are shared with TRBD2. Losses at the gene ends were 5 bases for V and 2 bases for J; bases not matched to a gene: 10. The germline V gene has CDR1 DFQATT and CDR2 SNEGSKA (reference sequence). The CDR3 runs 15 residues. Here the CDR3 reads CSALLVGGFTDTQYF. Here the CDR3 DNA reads TGCAGTGCTCTCCTAGTGGGAGGGTTCACAGATACGCAGTATTTT.

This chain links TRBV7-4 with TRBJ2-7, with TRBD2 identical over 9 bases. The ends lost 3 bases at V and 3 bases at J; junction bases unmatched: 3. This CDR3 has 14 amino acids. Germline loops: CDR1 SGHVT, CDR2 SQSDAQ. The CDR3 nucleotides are TGTGCCAGCAGCTTCGGGACTAGCTGCTACGAGCAGTACTTC. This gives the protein CASSFGTSCYEQYF.

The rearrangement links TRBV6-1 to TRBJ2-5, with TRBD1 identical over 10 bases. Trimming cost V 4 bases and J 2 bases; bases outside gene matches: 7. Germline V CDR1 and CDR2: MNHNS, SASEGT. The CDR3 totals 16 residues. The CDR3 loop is CASSGQGALRQETQYF. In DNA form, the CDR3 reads TGTGCCAGCAGTGGACAGGGGGCATTGCGGCAAGAGACCCAGTACTTC.

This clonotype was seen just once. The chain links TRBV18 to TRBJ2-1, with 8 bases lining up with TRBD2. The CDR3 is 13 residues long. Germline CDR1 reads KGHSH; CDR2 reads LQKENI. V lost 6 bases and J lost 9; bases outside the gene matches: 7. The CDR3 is CASSQTSAGEQFF. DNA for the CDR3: TGTGCCAGCTCCCAGACTAGCGCGGGTGAGCAGTTCTTC.

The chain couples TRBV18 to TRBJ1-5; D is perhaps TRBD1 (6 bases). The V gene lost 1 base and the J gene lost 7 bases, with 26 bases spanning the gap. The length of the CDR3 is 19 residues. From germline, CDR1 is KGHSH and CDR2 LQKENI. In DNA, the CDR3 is TGTGCCAGCTCACCACGTATATCCTCGACCCGGCAGGGGCCCCAGCCCCAGCATTTT. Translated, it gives CASSPRISSTRQGPQPQHF.

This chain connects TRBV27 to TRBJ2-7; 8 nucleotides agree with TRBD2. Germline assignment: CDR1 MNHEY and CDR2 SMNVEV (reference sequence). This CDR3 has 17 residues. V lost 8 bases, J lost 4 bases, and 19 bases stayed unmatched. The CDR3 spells CASPLAAIAGSGYEQYF. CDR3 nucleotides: TGTGCCAGCCCTCTCGCGGCGATAGCGGGATCGGGTTACGAGCAGTACTTC.

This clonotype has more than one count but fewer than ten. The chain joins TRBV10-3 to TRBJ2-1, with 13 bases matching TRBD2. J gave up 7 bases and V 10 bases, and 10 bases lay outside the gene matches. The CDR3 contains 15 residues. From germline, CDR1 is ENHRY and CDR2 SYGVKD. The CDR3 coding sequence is TGTGCCAACGCTCCGGGACTAGCGGGGTTTAATGAGCAGTTCTTC. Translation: CANAPGLAGFNEQFF.

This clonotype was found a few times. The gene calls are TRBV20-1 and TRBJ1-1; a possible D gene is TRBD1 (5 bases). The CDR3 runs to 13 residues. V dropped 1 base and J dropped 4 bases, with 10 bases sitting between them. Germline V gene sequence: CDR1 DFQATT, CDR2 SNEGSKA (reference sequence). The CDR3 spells CSARAIGGTEAFF. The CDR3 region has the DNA TGCAGTGCTAGAGCTATTGGGGGCACTGAAGCTTTCTTT.

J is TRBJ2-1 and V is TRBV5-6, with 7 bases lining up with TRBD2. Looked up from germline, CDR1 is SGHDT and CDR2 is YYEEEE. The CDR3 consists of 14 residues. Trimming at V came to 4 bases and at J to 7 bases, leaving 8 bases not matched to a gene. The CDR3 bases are TGTGCCAGCAGCGAAACCGGGACTACGAATGAGCAGTTCTTC. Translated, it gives CASSETGTTNEQFF.

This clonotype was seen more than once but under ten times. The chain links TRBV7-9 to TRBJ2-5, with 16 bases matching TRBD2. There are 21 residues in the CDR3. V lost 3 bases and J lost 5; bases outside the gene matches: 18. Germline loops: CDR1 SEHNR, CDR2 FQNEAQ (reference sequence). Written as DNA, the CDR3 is TGTGCCAGCAGCTTTTGGGTGGTCCGCCCGGGACTAGCGGGAGGGCCGGAGACCCAGTACTTC. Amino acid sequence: CASSFWVVRPGLAGGPETQYF.

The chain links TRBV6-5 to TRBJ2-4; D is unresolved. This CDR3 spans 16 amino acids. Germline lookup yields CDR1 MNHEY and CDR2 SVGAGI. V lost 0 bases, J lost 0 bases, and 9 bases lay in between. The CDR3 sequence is CASSYSGSVAKNIQYF. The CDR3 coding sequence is TGTGCCAGCAGTTACTCAGGTTCAGTAGCCAAAAACATTCAGTACTTC.

The CDR3 bases are TGTGCCAGCTCACCAGGTGAGGCAGATACGCAGTATTTT. Residues: CASSPGEADTQYF. The chain joins TRBV18 to TRBJ2-3; D unresolved. Germline assignment: CDR1 KGHSH and CDR2 LQKENI. Deletions cut 2 bases from V and 4 bases from J, with 7 bases between. The CDR3 spans 13 residues. Full variable domain (remainder filled in from reference TRBV18 and TRBJ2-3): NAGVMQNPRHLVRRRGQEARLRCSPMKGHSHVYWYRQLPEEGLKFMVYLQKENIIDESGMPKERFSAEFPKEGPSILRIQQVVRGDSAAYFCASSPGEADTQYFGPGTRLTVL.

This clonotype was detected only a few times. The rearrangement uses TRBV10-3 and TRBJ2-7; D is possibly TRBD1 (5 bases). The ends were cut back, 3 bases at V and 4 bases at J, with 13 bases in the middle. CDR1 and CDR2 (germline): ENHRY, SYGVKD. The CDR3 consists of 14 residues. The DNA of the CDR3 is TGTGCCATCAGTGATCCAGGGCGTGGGTACGAGCAGTACTTC. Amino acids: CAISDPGRGYEQYF.

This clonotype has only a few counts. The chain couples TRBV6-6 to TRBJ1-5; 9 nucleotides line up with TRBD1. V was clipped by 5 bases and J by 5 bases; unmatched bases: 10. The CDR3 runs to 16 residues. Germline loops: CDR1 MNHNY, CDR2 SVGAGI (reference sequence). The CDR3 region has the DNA TGTGCCAGCAGTCCCTGGGACAGGGCAATCGATCAGCCCCAGCATTTT. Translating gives CASSPWDRAIDQPQHF.

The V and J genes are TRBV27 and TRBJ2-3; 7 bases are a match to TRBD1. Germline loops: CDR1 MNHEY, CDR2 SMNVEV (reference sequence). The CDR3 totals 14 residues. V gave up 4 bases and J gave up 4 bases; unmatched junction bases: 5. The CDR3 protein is CASSWGQSPDTQYF. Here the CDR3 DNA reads TGTGCCAGCAGTTGGGGACAGTCCCCAGATACGCAGTATTTT.

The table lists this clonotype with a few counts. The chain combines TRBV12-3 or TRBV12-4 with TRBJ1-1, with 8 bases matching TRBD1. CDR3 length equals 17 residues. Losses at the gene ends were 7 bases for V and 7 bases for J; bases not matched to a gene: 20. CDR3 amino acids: CASTYTGTGILGREAFF. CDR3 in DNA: TGTGCCAGCACTTACACCGGGACAGGAATTCTAGGGCGTGAAGCTTTCTTT.

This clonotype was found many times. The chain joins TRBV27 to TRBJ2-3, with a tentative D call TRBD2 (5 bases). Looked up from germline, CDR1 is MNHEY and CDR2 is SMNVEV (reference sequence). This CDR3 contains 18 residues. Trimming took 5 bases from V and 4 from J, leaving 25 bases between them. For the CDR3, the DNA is TGTGCCAGCAGTATTGCCCCCCTACGTGGGAGACGGGCAGATACGCAGTATTTT. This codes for CASSIAPLRGRRADTQYF.

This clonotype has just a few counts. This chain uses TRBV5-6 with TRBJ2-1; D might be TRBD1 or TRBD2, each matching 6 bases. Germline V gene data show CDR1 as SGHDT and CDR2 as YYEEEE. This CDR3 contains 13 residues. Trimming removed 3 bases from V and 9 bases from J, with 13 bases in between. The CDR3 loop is CASSWGLASEQFF. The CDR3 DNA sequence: TGTGCCAGCAGCTGGGGGCTAGCGAGTGAGCAGTTCTTC.